Listed here are 13 T cell receptor beta chains from one sample, sequenced in a study of shared clonotypes between healthy human individuals. Produced via immunoSEQ multiplex PCR; TCRdb's table is partial and in-frame only. Seen here are 2 million to 3 million clones, roughly 93% observed once, and the top ten hold more than 0.35%. The sequenced sample was naive CD4+ T cells from PBMCs. Subset indicated: CD45RA+ positively selected. The receptors here all came from a man between 18 and 35 years old in good health. Some clones in this sample may be carry-over from other donors' samples.

The chain joins TRBV28 to TRBJ1-3; no clear D. Germline V CDR1 and CDR2: MDHEN, SYDVKM. Trimming took 5 bases from V and 4 from J, leaving 6 bases between them. The CDR3 consists of 12 residues. This CDR3 is CASSMSGNTIYF. The CDR3 DNA follows: TGTGCCAGCAGTATGTCCGGAAACACCATATATTTT.

V is TRBV5-1 and J is TRBJ2-3, with no clear D. The germline CDR1 and CDR2 sequences are SGHRS and YFSETQ. Trimming left V 6 bases short and J 0 bases short, with 14 bases between. This CDR3 region has 15 residues. CDR3 sequence: CASTYSGDSTDTQYF. The CDR3 coding sequence is TGCGCCAGCACCTATTCCGGAGATAGCACAGATACGCAGTATTTT.

The chain carries TRBV4-1 and TRBJ2-1, with 9 bases lining up with TRBD2. The CDR3 consists of 14 residues. In germline, CDR1 is MGHRA, CDR2 YSYEKL. V trimming: 6 bases; J trimming: 1 base; junction bases outside the gene matches: 1. The CDR3 coding sequence is TGCGCCAGCAGTAGCGGGAGTTCCTACAATGAGCAGTTCTTC. It is translated as CASSSGSSYNEQFF.

This clone was observed once. This rearrangement joins TRBV15 to TRBJ2-5; D remains unclear. CDR3 length: 12 residues. The V end was cut by 5 bases, the J end by 5 bases, with 9 bases between. Germline assignment: CDR1 LNHNV and CDR2 YYDKDF (reference sequence). For the CDR3, the DNA is TGTGCCACCAGCGCAGACCGGGAGACCCAGTACTTC. Its translation: CATSADRETQYF.

The chain links TRBV10-2 to TRBJ2-5; 9 positions agree with TRBD2. V gave up 11 bases and J gave up 3 bases; unmatched junction bases: 13. The CDR3 length is 15 residues. Per germline, CDR1 WSHSY and CDR2 SAAADI. The CDR3 protein is CACFPEVAGEETQYF. CDR3 bases: TGCGCCTGCTTCCCCGAAGTAGCGGGAGAAGAGACCCAGTACTTC.

The rearrangement joins TRBV28 to TRBJ1-4; D uncertain. Trimming removed 7 bases at V and 8 bases at J, with 20 bases between. CDR3 length equals 15 residues. The germline V gene has CDR1 MDHEN and CDR2 SYDVKM. The CDR3 protein is CASMGLGGEREKLFF. The CDR3 DNA sequence: TGTGCCAGCATGGGATTAGGTGGAGAGAGAGAAAAACTGTTTTTT. The full variable domain, its missing parts supplied by reference TRBV28 and TRBJ1-4, is DVKVTQSSRYLVKRTGEKVFLECVQDMDHENMFWYRQDPGLGLRLIYFSYDVKMKEKGDIPEGYSVSREKKERFSLILESASTNQTSMYLCASMGLGGEREKLFFGSGTQLSVL.

This chain joins TRBV28 and TRBJ2-5; D gene uncertain. This CDR3 comprises 12 residues. V shed 2 bases and J shed 7 bases, with 8 bases lying between them. Germline CDR1 reads MDHEN; CDR2 reads SYDVKM. The CDR3 DNA reads as TGTGCCAGCAGTTTACGCGGAAGGACCCAGTACTTC. Encoded protein: CASSLRGRTQYF. The full variable domain, its missing parts supplied by reference TRBV28 and TRBJ2-5, is DVKVTQSSRYLVKRTGEKVFLECVQDMDHENMFWYRQDPGLGLRLIYFSYDVKMKEKGDIPEGYSVSREKKERFSLILESASTNQTSMYLCASSLRGRTQYFGPGTRLLVL.

The chain is built from TRBV7-9 and TRBJ1-3, with D hard to call. This CDR3 spans 14 amino acids. V was shortened by 4 bases and J by 3 bases, with 10 bases between the two germline ends. Germline assignment: CDR1 SEHNR and CDR2 FQNEAQ (reference sequence). The CDR3 nucleotides read TGTGCCAGCAGCTCAATCTCGAGTGGAAACACCATATATTTT. It is translated as CASSSISSGNTIYF.

On this clone itself: The same CDR3 arises from other DNA sequences in this sample as well. The rearrangement links TRBV30 to TRBJ1-5, with TRBD1 as a possible D gene (5 bases). The CDR3 totals 14 residues. CDR1 GTSNPN and CDR2 SVGIG come from the germline V gene (reference sequence). V shed 2 bases and J shed 3 bases, with 11 bases lying between them. The CDR3 nucleotides read TGTGCCTGGAGTACTACAGGTTCCAATCAGCCCCAGCATTTT. Translated, it gives CAWSTTGSNQPQHF.

V usage is TRBV11-2 and J usage is TRBJ2-1; D assignment may be TRBD1 or TRBD2 (6 bases each). Germline loops: CDR1 SGHAT, CDR2 FQNNGV. This CDR3 comprises 15 residues. V shed 6 bases and J shed 7 bases, with 19 bases lying between them. The CDR3 sequence is CASRDLGGRGNEQFF. DNA for the CDR3: TGTGCCAGCAGAGACCTTGGGGGGCGCGGGAATGAGCAGTTCTTC.

The chain joins TRBV7-9 to TRBJ1-4; the D is unclear. Trimming shortened V by 1 base and J by 12 bases, and 12 bases separated the two germline ends. CDR1 is SEHNR and CDR2 is FQNEAQ in the germline V gene (reference sequence). CDR3 length equals 13 residues. The CDR3: CASSLVEYNELFF. The CDR3 coding sequence is TGTGCCAGCAGCTTAGTTGAGTATAATGAACTGTTTTTT.

CDR3 in amino acids: CASSLRLPQEQYF. In DNA form, the CDR3 reads TGTGCCAGCAGCCTTCGCCTCCCACAAGAGCAGTATTTT. This chain joins TRBV2 and TRBJ2-3; D remains ambiguous. Between the trimmed V and J ends, which lost 6 bases and 11 bases, there was a span of 18 bases. Germline assignment: CDR1 SNHLY and CDR2 FYNNEI. CDR3 length equals 13 residues.

This sequence joins TRBV11-1 and TRBJ2-2; TRBD1 is a possible D gene (6 bases). CDR3 length: 15 residues. Looked up from germline, CDR1 is SGHAT and CDR2 is FQDESV (reference sequence). V lost 10 bases and J 1 base, leaving 16 bases between the germline ends. CDR3 in DNA: TGTGCCACCAAGGGACACACGGGGAACACCGGGGAGCTGTTTTTT. Translating it yields CATKGHTGNTGELFF.